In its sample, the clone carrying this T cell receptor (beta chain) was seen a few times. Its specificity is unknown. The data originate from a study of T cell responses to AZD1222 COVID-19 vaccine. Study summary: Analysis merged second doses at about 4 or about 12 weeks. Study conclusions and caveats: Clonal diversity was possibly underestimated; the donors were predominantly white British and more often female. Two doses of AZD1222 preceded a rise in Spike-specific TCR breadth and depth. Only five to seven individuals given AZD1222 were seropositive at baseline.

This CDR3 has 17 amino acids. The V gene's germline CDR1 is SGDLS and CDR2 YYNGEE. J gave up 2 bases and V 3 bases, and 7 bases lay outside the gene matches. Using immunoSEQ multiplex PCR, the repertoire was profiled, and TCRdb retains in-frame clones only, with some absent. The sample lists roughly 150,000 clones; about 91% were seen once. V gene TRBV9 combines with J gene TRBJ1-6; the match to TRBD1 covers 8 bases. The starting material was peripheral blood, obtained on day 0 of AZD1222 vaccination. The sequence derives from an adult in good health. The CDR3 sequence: CASSGHQGAPYNSPLHF. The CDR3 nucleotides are TGTGCCAGCAGCGGCCATCAGGGGGCCCCCTATAATTCACCCCTCCACTTT. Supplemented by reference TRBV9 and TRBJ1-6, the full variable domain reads DSGVTQTPKHLITATGQRVTLRCSPRSGDLSVYWYQQSLDQGLQFLIQYYNGEERAKGNILERFSAQQFPDLHSELNLSSLELGDSALYFCASSGHQGAPYNSPLHFGNGTRLTVT.